The next 2 T cell receptor beta chains were all read from a single sample in a study of T cells after yellow fever vaccination. TCRdb re-derived calls from the 5' RACE reads in MiXCR, one entry per CDR3 protein. The sample lists 250,000 to 350,000 distinct CDR3 sequences; over 3.5% were seen once. The sequencing used PBMCs, collected 15 days after the yellow fever booster vaccination. These receptors all come from a man aged 18 to 29 who received the YFV17D yellow fever vaccine.

This clonotype was counted at least ten times. J is TRBJ1-2 and V is TRBV6-5; D perhaps matches TRBD1 (5 bases). Trimming took off 0 bases at V and 7 bases at J, with 15 bases between the two ends. The V gene's germline CDR1 is MNHEY and CDR2 SVGAGI. There are 15 residues in the CDR3. For the CDR3, the DNA is TGTGCCAGCAGTTACTCGTTCGGAGGGGTTAGTGGCTACACCTTC. It translates to CASSYSFGGVSGYTF.

Worth noting for this clonotype: Its ends do not fully match the called genes, so a read error is possible. V usage is TRBV12-3 or TRBV12-4 and J usage is TRBJ1-5, with unresolved D. The CDR3 covers 12 residues. CDR3 nucleotides: TGTGCCAGCAGTAGTAGCAATCGGCCCCAGCATTTT. It codes for CASSSSNRPQHF.